Sequencing of this TCR beta chain was carried out in a study of sequential checkpoint blockade in melanoma. Study background: Randomization was 1:1 between first-line nivolumab→ipilimumab and ipilimumab→nivolumab.

This clone was recorded only once. Germline CDR1 and CDR2: MRHNA and SNTAGT. The ends were cut back, 6 bases at V and 4 bases at J, with 12 bases in the middle. The CDR3 length is 13 residues. Sample treatment: randomized to nivolumab then ipilimumab (arm A) or the reverse (arm B). None of the patients previously received DNA-damaging chemotherapy. Sorted cells were live CD3+CD8+, lacking CD19 and CD56, from PBMCs. Generated by immunoSEQ multiplex PCR, the TCRdb table keeps only in-frame clones and is missing some. This sample has under 45,000 clones, with roughly four fifths found just once. This TCR was recovered from a human donor with melanoma. The sequenced sample was CD8+ T cells sorted from blood (inferred from file names), obtained from a patient given nivolumab and ipilimumab in sequence. The chain recombines TRBV6-4 with TRBJ1-1, with TRBD1 as a possible D gene (5 bases). The chain's CDR3 is CASSPGGGTEAFF. The DNA of the CDR3 is TGTGCCAGCAGCCCCGGGGGTGGCACTGAAGCTTTCTTT.